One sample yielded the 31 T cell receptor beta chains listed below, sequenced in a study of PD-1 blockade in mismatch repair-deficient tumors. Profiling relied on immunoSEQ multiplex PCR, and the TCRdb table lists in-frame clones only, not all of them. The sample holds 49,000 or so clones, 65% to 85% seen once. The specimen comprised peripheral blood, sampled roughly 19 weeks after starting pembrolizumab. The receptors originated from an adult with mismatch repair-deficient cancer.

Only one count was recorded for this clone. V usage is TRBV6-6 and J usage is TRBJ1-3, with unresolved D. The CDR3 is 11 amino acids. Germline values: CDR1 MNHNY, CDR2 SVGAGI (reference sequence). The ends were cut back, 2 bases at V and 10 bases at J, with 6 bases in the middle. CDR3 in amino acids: CASSYMATIYF. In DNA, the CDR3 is TGTGCCAGCAGTTACATGGCGACCATATATTTT.

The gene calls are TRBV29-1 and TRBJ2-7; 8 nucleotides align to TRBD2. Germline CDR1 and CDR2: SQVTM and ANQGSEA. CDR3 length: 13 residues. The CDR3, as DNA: TGCAGGGGGCGGGAGGATAGTTCCTACGAGCAGTACTTC. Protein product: CRGREDSSYEQYF.

The CDR3 DNA follows: TGTGCCAGCAGCCCCGGGGGGTTGGGATACAATGAGCAGTTCTTC. This codes for CASSPGGLGYNEQFF. V is TRBV21-1 and J is TRBJ2-1; TRBD2, the table's D call, lacks a check against the DNA. TRBV21-1 is given as a pseudogene. The CDR3 totals 15 residues.

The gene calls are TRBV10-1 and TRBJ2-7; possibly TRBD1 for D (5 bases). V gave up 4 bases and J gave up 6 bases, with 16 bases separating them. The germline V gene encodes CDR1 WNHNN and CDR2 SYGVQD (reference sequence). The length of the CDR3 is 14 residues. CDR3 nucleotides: TGCGCCAGCAGTGCGACAGAGCTTCTACGCGAGCAGTACTTC. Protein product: CASSATELLREQYF.

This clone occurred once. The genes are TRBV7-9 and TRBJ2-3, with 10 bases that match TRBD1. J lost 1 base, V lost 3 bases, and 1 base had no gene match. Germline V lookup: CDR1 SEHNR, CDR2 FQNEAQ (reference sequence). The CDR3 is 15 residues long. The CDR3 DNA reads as TGTGCCAGCAGCTTTGGGACAGGGGGCACAGATACGCAGTATTTT. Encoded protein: CASSFGTGGTDTQYF. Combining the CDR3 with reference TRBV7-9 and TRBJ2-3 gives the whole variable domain DTGVSQNPRHKITKRGQNVTFRCDPISEHNRLYWYRQTLGQGPEFLTYFQNEAQLEKSRLLSDRFSAERPKGSFSTLEIQRTEQGDSAMYLCASSFGTGGTDTQYFGPGTRLTVL.

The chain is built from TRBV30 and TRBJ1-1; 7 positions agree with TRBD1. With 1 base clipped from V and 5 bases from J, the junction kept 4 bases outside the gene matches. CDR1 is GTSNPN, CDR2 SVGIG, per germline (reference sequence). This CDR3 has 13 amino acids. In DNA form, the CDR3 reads TGTGCCTGGAGTGGGGCAGGGGGGACTGAAGCTTTCTTT. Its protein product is CAWSGAGGTEAFF.

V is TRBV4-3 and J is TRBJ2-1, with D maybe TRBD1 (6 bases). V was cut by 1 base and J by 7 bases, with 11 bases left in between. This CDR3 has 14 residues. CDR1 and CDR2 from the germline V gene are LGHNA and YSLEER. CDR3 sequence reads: CASSQGQDENEQFF. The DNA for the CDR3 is TGCGCCAGCAGCCAAGGACAGGACGAGAATGAGCAGTTCTTC.

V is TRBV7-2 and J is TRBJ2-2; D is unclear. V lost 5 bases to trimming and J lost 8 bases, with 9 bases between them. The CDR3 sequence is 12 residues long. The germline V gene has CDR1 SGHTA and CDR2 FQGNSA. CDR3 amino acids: CASSILWGELFF. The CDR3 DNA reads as TGTGCCAGCAGCATCCTTTGGGGGGAGCTGTTTTTT.

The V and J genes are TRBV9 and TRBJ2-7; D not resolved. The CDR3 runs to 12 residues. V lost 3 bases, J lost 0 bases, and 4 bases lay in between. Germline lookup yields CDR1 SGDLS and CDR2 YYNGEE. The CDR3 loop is CASSGNSYEQYF. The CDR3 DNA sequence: TGTGCCAGCAGCGGCAACTCCTACGAGCAGTACTTC.

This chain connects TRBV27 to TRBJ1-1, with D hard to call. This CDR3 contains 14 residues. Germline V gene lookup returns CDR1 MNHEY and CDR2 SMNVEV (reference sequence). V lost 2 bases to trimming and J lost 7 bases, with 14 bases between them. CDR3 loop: CASSLRPSKSEAFF. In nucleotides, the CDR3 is TGTGCCAGCAGTTTAAGGCCCAGCAAGAGTGAAGCTTTCTTT.

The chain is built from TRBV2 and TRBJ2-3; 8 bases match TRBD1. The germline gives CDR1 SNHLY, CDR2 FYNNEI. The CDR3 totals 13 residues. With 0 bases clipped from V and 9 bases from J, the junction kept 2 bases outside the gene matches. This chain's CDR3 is CASSEAWTGTQYF. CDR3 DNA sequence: TGTGCCAGCAGTGAAGCCTGGACAGGGACGCAGTATTTT.

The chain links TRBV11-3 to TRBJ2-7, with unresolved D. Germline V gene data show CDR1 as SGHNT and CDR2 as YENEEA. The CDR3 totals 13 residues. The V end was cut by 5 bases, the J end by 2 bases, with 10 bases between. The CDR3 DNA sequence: TGTGCCAGCAGCCCCGGCTCTACCTACGAGCAGTACTTC. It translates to CASSPGSTYEQYF.

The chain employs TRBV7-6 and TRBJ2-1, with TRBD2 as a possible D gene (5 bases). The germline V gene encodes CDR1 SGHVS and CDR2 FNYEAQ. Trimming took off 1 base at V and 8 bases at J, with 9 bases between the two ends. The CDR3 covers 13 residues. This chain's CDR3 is CASSLGRRDEQFF. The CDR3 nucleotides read TGTGCCAGCAGCTTAGGTCGGCGGGATGAGCAGTTCTTC.

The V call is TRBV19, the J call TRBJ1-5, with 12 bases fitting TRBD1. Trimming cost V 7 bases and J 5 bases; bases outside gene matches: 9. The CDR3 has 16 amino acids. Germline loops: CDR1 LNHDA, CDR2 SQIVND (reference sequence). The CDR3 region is CASMGRDRGLHQPQHF. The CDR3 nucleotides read TGTGCCAGTATGGGCCGGGACAGGGGGCTCCATCAGCCCCAGCATTTT.

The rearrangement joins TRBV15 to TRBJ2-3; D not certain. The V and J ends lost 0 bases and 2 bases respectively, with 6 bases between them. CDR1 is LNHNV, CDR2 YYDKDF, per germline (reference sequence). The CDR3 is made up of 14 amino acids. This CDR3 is CATSRDLTTDTQYF. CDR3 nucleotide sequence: TGTGCCACCAGCAGAGATCTTACCACAGATACGCAGTATTTT.

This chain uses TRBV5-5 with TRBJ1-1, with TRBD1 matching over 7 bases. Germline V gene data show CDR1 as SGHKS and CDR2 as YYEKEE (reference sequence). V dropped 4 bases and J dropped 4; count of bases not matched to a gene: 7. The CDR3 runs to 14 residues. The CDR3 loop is CASSNPQGSTEAFF. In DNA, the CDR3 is TGTGCCAGCAGCAACCCACAGGGGAGCACTGAAGCTTTCTTT. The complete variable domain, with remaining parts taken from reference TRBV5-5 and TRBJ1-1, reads DAGVTQSPTHLIKTRGQQVTLRCSPISGHKSVSWYQQVLGQGPQFIFQYYEKEERGRGNFPDRFSARQFPNYSSELNVNALLLGDSALYLCASSNPQGSTEAFFGQGTRLTVV.

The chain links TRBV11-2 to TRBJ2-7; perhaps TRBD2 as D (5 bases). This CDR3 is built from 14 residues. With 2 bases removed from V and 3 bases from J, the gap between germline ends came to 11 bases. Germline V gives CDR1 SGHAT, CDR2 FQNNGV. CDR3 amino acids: CASSLSGRSYEQYF. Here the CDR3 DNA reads TGTGCCAGCAGCTTAAGTGGGAGAAGCTACGAGCAGTACTTC.

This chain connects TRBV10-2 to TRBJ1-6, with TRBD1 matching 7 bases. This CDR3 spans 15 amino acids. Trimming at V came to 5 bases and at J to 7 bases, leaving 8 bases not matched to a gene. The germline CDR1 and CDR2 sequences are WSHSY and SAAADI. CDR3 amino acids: CASSSDRAGNSPLHF. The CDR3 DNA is TGCGCCAGCAGTTCAGACAGGGCAGGGAATTCACCCCTCCACTTT.

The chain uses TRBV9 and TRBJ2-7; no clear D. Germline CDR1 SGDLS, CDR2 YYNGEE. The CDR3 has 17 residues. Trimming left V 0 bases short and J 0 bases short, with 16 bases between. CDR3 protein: CASSVDPGFPSSYEQYF. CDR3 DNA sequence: TGTGCCAGCAGCGTAGATCCGGGTTTCCCTAGCTCCTACGAGCAGTACTTC.

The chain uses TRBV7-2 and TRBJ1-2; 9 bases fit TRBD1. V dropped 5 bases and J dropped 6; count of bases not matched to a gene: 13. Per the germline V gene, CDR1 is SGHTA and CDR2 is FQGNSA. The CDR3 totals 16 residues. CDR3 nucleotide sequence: TGTGCCAGCAGCCCAAGAGGTGGGACAGGGTTAGATGGCTACACCTTC. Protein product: CASSPRGGTGLDGYTF. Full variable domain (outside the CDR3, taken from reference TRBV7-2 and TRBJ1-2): GAGVSQSPSNKVTEKGKDVELRCDPISGHTALYWYRQSLGQGLEFLIYFQGNSAPDKSGLPSDRFSAERTGGSVSTLTIQRTQQEDSAVYLCASSPRGGTGLDGYTFGSGTRLTVV.

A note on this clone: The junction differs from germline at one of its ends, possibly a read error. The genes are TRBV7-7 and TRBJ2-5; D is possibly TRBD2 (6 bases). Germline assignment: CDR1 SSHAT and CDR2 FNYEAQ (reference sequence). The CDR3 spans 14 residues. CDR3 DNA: TGTGCTAGCAGCGCGGATTGGGCGGGGGAGACCCAGTACTTC. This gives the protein CASSADWAGETQYF.

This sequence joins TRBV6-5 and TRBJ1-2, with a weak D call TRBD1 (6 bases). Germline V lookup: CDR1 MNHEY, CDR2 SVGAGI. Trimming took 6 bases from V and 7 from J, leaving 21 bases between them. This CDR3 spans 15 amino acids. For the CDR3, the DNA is TGTGCCAGCAGCGAGGTCGCACAGGGTGTCGGTGGCTACACCTTC. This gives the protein CASSEVAQGVGGYTF.

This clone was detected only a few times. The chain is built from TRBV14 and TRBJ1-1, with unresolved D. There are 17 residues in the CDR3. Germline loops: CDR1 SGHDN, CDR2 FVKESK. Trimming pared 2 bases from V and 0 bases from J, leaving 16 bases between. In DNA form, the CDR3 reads TGTGCCAGCAGCCAAAGAGTGGGGATAACGATGAACACTGAAGCTTTCTTT. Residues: CASSQRVGITMNTEAFF.

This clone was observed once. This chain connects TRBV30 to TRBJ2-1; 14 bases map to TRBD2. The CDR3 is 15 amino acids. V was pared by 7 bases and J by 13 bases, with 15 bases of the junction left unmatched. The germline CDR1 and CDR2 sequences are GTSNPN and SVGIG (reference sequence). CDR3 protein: CAFAAGLAGVDSQFF. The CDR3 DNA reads TGTGCCTTCGCGGCGGGACTAGCGGGAGTCGACTCCCAGTTCTTC.

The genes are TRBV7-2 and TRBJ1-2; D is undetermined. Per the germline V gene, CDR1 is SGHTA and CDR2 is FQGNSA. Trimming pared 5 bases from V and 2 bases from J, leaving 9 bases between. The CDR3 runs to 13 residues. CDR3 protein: CASSLGRNYGYTF. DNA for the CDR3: TGTGCCAGCAGCCTCGGACGGAACTATGGCTACACCTTC.

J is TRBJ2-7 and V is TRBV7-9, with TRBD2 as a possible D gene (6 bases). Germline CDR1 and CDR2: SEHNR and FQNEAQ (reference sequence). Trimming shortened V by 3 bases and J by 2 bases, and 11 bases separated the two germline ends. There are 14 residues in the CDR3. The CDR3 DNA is TGTGCCAGCAGCTTGACTAGTTACACCTACGAGCAGTACTTC. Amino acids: CASSLTSYTYEQYF.

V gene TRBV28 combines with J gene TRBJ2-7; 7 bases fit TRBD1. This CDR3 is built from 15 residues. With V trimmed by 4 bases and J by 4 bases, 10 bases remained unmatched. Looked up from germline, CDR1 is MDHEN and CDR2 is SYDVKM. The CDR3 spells CASSSLGDRKYEQYF. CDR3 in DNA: TGTGCCAGCAGTTCTCTTGGGGACAGAAAATACGAGCAGTACTTC.

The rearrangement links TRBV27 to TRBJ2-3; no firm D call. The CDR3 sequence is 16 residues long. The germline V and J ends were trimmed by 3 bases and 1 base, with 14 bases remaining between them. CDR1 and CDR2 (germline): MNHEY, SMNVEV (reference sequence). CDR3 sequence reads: CASSLGRLWGTDTQYF. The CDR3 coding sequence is TGTGCCAGCAGTTTGGGTCGTTTGTGGGGCACAGATACGCAGTATTTT.

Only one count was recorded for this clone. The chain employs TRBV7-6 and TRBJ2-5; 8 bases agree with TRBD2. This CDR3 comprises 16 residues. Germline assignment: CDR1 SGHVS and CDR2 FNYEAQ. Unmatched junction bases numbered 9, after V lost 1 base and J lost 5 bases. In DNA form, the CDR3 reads TGTGCCAGCAGCTTAGTCCGGCGGGAGGTTCAGGAGACCCAGTACTTC. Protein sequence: CASSLVRREVQETQYF.

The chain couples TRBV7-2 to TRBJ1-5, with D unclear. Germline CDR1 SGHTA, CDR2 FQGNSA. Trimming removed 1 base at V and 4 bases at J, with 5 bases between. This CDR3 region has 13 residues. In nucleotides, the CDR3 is TGTGCCAGCAGCTTAGGGCAAAATCAGCCCCAGCATTTT. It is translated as CASSLGQNQPQHF.

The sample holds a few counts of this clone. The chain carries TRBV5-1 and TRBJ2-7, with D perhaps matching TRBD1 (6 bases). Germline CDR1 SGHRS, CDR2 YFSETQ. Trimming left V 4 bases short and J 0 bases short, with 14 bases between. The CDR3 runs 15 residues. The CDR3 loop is CASSQTGSGSYEQYF. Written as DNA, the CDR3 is TGCGCCAGCAGCCAAACAGGGTCGGGCTCCTACGAGCAGTACTTC.